This is a list of T cell receptor beta chains from one sample in a study of blood T cell repertoires in COVID-19. Clones were sequenced by immunoSEQ multiplex PCR, and TCRdb holds only the in-frame ones, with some missing. The sample consists of approximately 52,000 clones, about 85% of them appearing once. The sequenced sample consisted of peripheral blood. The receptors stem from a human donor in a cohort sampled during active COVID-19. Each CDR3 is given with its conserved first and last residue. D genes are given only for firm matches.

D gene	J gene	CDR3 length	V gene	CDR3 protein
.	TRBJ1-6	12	TRBV6-5	CASSQGSSPLHF
.	TRBJ1-5	12	TRBV6-1	CASSEVGGPQHF
TRBD1	TRBJ1-6	13	TRBV28	CASGSRGNSPLHF
TRBD1	TRBJ1-5	15	TRBV9	CASSVGGDRIKPQHF
.	TRBJ2-2	15	TRBV5-6	CASSYQGTNTGELFF
.	TRBJ2-7	13	TRBV9	CASSVSQGYEQYF
TRBD1	TRBJ2-2	16	TRBV5-6	CASRWTGNVDTGELFF
.	TRBJ2-7	14	TRBV28	CASCLNGESYEQYF
.	TRBJ2-1	14	TRBV5-1	CASSISTAFVEQFF
.	TRBJ1-4	14	TRBV4-3	CASNGGLDRGKLFF
.	TRBJ1-2	11	TRBV28	CASSQPGGYTF
TRBD2	TRBJ2-2	16	TRBV7-7	CASSPGGLAGAGELFF